This TCR beta chain was identified during a study of cytomegalovirus exposure and HLA in healthy donors. Study conclusions and caveats: Cytomegalovirus association was listed for 164 TCR beta chains. Some V segments (TRBV6-2 and TRBV6-3 among them) were excluded as indistinguishable. A later analysis linked a missense DCLRE1C variant to TCR beta V- and J-gene trimming. The majority of CMV-associated TCR beta chains were reported as apparently HLA-restricted in a later analysis.

For this clone: Its antigen is not known. Sequence at one end of the junction differs from germline and may be a read error.

The primer mix had 60 Vbeta and 13 Jbeta primers. Generated by immunoSEQ multiplex PCR, the TCRdb table keeps only in-frame clones and is missing some. The sample yields around 130,000 clones, 6.5% to 9.5% seen once. The CDR3 spans 14 residues. In germline, CDR1 is SEHNR, CDR2 FQNEAQ (reference sequence). Sequences were obtained from PBMCs. This chain uses TRBV7-9 with TRBJ1-1; D unresolved. The origin of this receptor is a man aged 40-50 years in good health and CMV-seronegative. The CDR3, as DNA: TGCGCCAGCAGCCAAGACGGGATGAACACTGAAGCTTTCTTT. This translates into CASSQDGMNTEAFF.